The clone carrying this TCR beta chain has just a few counts. These data originate in a study of cytomegalovirus exposure and HLA in healthy donors. With 60 Vbeta and 13 Jbeta primers, the PCR was carried out. Clones were sequenced by immunoSEQ multiplex PCR, and TCRdb holds only the in-frame ones, with some missing. The table shows over 130,000 clones, with about four fifths occurring only once. CDR3 length equals 13 residues. In germline, CDR1 is LNHDA, CDR2 SQIVND (reference sequence). V dropped 8 bases and J dropped 0; count of bases not matched to a gene: 2. The sample was PBMCs. The clonotype originates from a man in his fifties or sixties in good health and CMV-seropositive. V is TRBV19 and J is TRBJ2-3; 7 bases are shared with TRBD1. CDR3 DNA: TGTGCCAGTGGGGACAGAAGCACAGATACGCAGTATTTT. Translation gives CASGDRSTDTQYF.